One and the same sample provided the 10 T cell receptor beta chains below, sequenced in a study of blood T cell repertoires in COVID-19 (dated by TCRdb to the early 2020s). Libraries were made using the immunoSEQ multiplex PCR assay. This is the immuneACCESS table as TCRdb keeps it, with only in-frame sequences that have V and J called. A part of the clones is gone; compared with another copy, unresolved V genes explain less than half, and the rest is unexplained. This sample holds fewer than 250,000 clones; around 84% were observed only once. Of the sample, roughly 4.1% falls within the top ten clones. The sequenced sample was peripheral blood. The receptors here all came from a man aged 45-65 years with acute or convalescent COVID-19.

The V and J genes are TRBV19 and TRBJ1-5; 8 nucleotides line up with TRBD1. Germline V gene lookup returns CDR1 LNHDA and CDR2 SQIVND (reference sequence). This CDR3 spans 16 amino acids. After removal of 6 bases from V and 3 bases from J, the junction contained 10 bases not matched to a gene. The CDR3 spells CASSRDRREDNQPQHF. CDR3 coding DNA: TGTGCCAGTAGCAGGGACAGGCGCGAGGACAATCAGCCCCAGCATTTT.

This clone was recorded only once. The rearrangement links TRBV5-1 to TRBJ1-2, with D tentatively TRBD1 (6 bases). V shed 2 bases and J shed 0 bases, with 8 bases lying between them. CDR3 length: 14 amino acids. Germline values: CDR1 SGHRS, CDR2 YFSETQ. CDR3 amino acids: CASSFGQSNYGYTF. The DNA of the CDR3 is TGCGCCAGCAGCTTCGGACAGTCTAACTATGGCTACACCTTC.

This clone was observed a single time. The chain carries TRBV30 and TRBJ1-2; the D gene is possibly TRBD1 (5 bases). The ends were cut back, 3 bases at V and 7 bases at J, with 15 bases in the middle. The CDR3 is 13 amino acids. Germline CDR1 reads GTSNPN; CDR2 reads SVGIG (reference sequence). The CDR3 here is CAWRQEGSSGYTF. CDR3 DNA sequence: TGTGCCTGGAGACAGGAGGGTTCGAGTGGCTACACCTTC.

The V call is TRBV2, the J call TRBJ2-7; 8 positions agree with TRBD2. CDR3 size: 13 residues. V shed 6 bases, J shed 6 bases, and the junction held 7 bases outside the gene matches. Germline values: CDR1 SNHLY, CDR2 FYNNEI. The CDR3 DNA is TGTGCCAGCAGCGCCGGGGGGGCCTCCGAGCAGTACTTC. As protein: CASSAGGASEQYF.

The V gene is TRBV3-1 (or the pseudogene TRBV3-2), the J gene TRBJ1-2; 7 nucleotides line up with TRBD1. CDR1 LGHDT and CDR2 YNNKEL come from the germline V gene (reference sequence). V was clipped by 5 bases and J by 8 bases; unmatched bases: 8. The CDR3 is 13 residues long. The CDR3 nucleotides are TGTGCCAGCAGCGAACGGGACAGTCGGGGCTACACCTTC. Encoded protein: CASSERDSRGYTF.

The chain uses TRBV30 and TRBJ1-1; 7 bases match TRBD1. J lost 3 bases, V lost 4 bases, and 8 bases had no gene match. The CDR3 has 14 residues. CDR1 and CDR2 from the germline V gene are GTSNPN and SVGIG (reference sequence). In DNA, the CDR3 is TGTGCCTGGAACAGAGGGGGCGCGGACACTGAAGCTTTCTTT. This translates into CAWNRGGADTEAFF.

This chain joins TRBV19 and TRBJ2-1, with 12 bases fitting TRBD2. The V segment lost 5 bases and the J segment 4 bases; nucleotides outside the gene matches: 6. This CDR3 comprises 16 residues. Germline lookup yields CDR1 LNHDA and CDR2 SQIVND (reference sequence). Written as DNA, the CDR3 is TGTGCCAGTAGTCCGCCGGGGACTAGCGGGTACAATGAGCAGTTCTTC. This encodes CASSPPGTSGYNEQFF.

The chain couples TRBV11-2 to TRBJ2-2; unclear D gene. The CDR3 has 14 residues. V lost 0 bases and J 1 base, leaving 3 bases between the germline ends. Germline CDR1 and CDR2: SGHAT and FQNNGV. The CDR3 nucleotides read TGTGCCAGCAGCTTAGAACAGAACACCGGGGAGCTGTTTTTT. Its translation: CASSLEQNTGELFF.

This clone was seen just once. This CDR3 reads CASLGDSQYNYGYTF. In nucleotides, the CDR3 is TGTGCCAGCTTGGGGGACAGTCAGTATAACTATGGCTACACCTTC. The chain combines TRBV2 with TRBJ1-2; 7 nucleotides match TRBD1. The germline V gene encodes CDR1 SNHLY and CDR2 FYNNEI. This CDR3 contains 15 residues. With 8 bases clipped from V and 1 base from J, the junction kept 10 bases outside the gene matches.

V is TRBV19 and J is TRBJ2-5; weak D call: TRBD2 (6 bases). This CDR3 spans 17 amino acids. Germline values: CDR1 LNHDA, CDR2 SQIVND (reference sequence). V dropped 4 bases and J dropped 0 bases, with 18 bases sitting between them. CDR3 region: CASSTPRERHDQETQYF. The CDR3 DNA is TGTGCCAGTAGTACCCCCCGGGAGCGGCACGACCAAGAGACCCAGTACTTC.